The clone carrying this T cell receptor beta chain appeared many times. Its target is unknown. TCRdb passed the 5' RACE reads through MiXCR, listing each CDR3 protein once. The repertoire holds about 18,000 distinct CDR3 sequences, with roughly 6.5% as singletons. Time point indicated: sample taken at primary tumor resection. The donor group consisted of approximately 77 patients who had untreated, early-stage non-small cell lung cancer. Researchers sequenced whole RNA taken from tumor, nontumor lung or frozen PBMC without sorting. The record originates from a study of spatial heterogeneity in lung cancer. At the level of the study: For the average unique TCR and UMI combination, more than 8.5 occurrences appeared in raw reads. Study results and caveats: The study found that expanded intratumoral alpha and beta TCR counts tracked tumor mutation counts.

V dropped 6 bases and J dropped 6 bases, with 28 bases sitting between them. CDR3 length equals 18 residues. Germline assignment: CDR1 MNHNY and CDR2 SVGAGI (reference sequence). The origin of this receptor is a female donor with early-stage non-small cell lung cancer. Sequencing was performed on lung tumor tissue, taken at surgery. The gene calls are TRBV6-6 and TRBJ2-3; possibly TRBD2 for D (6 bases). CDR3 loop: CASSAGRGSPTPRDTQYF. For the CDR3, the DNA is TGTGCCAGCAGCGCCGGGCGGGGCAGTCCCACCCCAAGGGATACGCAGTATTTT.